This TCR beta chain was retrieved from a study of identical twins. Overall study findings and caveats: Memory repertoires showed no such pattern, whereas abundant cord blood beta clonotypes carried fewer insertions. Models, which agreed with sharing between unrelated individuals, nonetheless underestimated the out-of-frame TCR alpha sharing seen in monozygotic twins. Partly confounded zero-insertion analyses could result from invariant MAIT and iNKT cells.

TCRdb passed the 5' RACE reads through MiXCR, listing each CDR3 protein once. The sample shows 650,000 to 750,000 distinct CDR3 sequences, over 20% of them seen only once. Germline lookup yields CDR1 ENHRY and CDR2 SYGVKD. Germline trimming cut 6 bases from V and 4 bases from J; bases unmatched to any gene: 7. This CDR3 spans 14 amino acids. This clonotype was seen many times. Antigen specificity is unknown. The same data also went into a second study, on T cells expressing NK-cell markers. This second study says: Several of the donors also had these clonotypes leading their CD3+CD56-NKG2C+ fraction.

The receptor was derived from a woman in her late teens or twenties in good health. Sequenced material: PBMCs. V and J are TRBV10-3 and TRBJ1-2; 8 bases map to TRBD1. CDR3 DNA sequence: TGTGCCATCAGCCTCAGGGGGCCTGGCTATGGCTACACCTTC. This encodes CAISLRGPGYGYTF.